These 4 T cell receptor beta chains originate from one sample sequenced in a study of T cell responses to AZD1222 COVID-19 vaccine. Generated by immunoSEQ multiplex PCR, the TCRdb table keeps only in-frame clones and is missing some. The repertoire holds approximately 92,000 clones, with more than 75% as singletons. This specimen consisted of peripheral blood, obtained on day 0 of AZD1222 vaccination. These receptors all stem from an adult in good health.

The chain has TRBV6-5 and TRBJ1-2; maybe TRBD1 (6 bases). The CDR3 sequence is 12 residues long. Trimming shortened V by 6 bases and J by 8 bases, and 13 bases separated the two germline ends. Germline lookup yields CDR1 MNHEY and CDR2 SVGAGI. In DNA form, the CDR3 reads TGTGCCAGCAGACCCCCGGGGGGCGGCTACACCTTC. It specifies CASRPPGGGYTF.

This clone was seen once. The rearrangement uses TRBV30 and TRBJ1-1, with D hard to call. CDR3 length: 13 residues. Germline V gene lookup returns CDR1 GTSNPN and CDR2 SVGIG (reference sequence). V was pared by 2 bases and J by 0 bases, with 7 bases between. As DNA, the CDR3 is TGTGCCTGGAGTCGCAATGTGAACACTGAAGCTTTCTTT. As protein: CAWSRNVNTEAFF. The variable domain in full, with the rest retrieved from reference TRBV30 and TRBJ1-1, is SQTIHQWPATLVQPVGSPLSLECTVEGTSNPNLYWYRQAAGRGLQLLFYSVGIGQISSEVPQNLSASRPQDRQFILSSKKLLLSDSGFYLCAWSRNVNTEAFFGQGTRLTVV.

The V gene is TRBV30, the J gene TRBJ1-3; D not certain. Germline V CDR1 and CDR2: GTSNPN, SVGIG (reference sequence). V gave up 6 bases and J gave up 0 bases, with 12 bases separating them. The CDR3 sequence is 14 residues long. CDR3 DNA: TGTGCCTGCCCCGATCGGATCTCTGGAAACACCATATATTTT. Translating it yields CACPDRISGNTIYF.

This clone was seen a single time. V usage is TRBV28 and J usage is TRBJ2-3; maybe TRBD1 (6 bases). Deletions cut 2 bases from V and 4 bases from J, with 13 bases between. There are 15 residues in the CDR3. CDR1 is MDHEN, CDR2 SYDVKM, per germline. CDR3 loop: CASSLVGRGPDTQYF. The CDR3 coding sequence is TGTGCCAGCAGTTTAGTGGGCAGGGGACCAGATACGCAGTATTTT.